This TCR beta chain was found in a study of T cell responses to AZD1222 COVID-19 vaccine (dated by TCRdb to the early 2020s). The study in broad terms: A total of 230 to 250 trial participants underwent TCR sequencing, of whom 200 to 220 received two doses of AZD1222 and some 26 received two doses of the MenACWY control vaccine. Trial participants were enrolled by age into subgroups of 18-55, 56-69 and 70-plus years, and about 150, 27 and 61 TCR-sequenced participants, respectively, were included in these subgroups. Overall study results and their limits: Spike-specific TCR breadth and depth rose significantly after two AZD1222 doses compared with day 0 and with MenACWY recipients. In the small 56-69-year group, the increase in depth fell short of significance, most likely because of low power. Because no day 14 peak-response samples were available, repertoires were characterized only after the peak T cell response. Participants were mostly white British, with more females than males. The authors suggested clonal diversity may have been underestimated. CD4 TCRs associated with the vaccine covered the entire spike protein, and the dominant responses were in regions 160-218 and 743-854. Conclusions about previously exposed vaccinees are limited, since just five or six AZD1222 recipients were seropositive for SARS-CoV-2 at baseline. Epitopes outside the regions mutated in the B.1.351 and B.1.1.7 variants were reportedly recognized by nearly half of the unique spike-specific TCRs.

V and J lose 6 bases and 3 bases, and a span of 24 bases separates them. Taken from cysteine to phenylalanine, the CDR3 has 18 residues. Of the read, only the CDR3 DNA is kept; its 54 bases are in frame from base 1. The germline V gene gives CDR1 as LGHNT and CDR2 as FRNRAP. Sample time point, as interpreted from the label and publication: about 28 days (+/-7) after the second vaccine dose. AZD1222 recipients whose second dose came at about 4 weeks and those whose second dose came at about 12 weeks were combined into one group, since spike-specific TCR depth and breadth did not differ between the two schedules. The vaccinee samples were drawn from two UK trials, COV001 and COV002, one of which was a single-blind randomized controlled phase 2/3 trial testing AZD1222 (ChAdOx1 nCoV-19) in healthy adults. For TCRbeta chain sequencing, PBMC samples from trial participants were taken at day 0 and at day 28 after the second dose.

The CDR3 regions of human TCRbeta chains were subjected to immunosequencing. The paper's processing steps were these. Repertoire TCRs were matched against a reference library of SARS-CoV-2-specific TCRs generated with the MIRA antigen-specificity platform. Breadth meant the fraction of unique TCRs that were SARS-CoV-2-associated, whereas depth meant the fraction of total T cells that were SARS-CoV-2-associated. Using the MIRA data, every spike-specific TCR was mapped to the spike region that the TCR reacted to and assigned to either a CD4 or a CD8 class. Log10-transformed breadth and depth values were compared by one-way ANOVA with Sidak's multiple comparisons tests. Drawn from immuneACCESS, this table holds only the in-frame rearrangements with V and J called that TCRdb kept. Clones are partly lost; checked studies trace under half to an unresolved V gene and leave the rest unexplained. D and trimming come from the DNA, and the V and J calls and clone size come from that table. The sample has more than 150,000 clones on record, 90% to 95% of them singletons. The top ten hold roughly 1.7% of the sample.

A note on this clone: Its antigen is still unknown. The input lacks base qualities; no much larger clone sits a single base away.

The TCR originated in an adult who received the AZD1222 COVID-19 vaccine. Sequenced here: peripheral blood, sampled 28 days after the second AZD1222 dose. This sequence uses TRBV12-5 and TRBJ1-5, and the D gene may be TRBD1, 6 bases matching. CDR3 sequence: CASGQAAIQGGINQPQHF. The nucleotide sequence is TGTGCTAGTGGCCAGGCAGCAATACAGGGTGGCATCAATCAGCCCCAGCATTTT.